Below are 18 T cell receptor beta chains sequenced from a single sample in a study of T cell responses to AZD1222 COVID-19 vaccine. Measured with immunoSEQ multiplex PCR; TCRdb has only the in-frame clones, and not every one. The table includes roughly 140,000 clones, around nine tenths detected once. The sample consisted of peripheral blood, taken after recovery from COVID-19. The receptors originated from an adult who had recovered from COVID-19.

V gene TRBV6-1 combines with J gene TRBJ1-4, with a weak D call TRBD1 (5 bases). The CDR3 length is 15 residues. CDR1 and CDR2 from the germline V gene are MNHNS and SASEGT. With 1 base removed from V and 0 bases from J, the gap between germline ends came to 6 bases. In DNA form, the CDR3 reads TGTGCCAGCAGTGAAGGGGGGGCAACTAATGAAAAACTGTTTTTT. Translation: CASSEGGATNEKLFF.

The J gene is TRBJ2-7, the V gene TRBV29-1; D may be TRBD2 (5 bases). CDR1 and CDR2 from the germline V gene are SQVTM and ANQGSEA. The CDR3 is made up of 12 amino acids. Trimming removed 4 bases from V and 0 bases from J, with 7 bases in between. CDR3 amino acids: CSVGTDSYEQYF. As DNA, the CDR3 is TGCAGCGTTGGGACTGACTCCTACGAGCAGTACTTC.

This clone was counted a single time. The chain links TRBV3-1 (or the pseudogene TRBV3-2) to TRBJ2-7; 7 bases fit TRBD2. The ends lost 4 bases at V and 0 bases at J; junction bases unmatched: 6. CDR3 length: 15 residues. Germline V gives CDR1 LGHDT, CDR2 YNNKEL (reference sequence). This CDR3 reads CASSPTSWSSYEQYF. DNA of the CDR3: TGTGCCAGCAGCCCGACTAGCTGGAGCTCCTACGAGCAGTACTTC.

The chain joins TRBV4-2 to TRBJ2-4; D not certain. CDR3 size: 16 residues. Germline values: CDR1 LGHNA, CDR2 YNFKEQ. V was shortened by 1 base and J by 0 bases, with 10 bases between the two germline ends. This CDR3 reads CASSQGSGLAKNIQYF. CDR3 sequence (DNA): TGTGCCAGCAGCCAAGGGTCTGGCTTAGCCAAAAACATTCAGTACTTC.

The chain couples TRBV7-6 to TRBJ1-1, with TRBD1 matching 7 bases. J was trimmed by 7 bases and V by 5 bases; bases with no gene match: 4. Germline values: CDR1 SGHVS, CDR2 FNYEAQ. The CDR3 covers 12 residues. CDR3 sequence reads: CASSPTGFEAFF. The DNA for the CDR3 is TGTGCCAGCAGCCCGACAGGGTTTGAAGCTTTCTTT.

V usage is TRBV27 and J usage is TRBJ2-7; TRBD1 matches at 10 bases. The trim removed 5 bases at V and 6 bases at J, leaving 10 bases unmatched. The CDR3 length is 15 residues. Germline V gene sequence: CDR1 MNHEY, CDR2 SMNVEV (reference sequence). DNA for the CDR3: TGTGCCAGCAGTGGGCAGGGACAGGGGTTTCTCGAGCAGTACTTC. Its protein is CASSGQGQGFLEQYF.

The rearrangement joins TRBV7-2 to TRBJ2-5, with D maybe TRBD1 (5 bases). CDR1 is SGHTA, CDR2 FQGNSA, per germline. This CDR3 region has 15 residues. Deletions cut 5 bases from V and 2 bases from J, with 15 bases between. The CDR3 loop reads CASSAQVGLQETQYF. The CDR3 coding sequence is TGTGCCAGCAGCGCCCAGGTGGGGCTACAAGAGACCCAGTACTTC.

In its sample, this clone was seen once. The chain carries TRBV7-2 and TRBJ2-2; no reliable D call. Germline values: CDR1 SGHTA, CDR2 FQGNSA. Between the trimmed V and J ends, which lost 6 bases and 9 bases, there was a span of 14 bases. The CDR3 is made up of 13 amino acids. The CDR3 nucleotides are TGTGCCAGCAGTCCGGCATCTTGGCGGGAGCTGTTTTTT. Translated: CASSPASWRELFF.

CDR3 in amino acids: CASSLRGGGADTQYF. In nucleotides, the CDR3 is TGTGCCAGCAGCCTGCGGGGGGGCGGGGCAGATACGCAGTATTTT. The chain links TRBV6-2 or TRBV6-3 to TRBJ2-3; 9 nucleotides agree with TRBD2. CDR3 length equals 15 residues. Looked up from germline, CDR1 is MNHEY and CDR2 is SVGEGT. The J segment lost 4 bases and the V segment lost 6 bases, leaving 8 bases of the junction unmatched.

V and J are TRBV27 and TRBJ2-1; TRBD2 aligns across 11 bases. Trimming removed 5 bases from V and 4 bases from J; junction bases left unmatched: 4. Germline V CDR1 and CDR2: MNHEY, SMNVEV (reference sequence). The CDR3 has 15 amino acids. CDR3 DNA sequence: TGTGCCAGCAGTACCGGGACTAGCGGTTACAATGAGCAGTTCTTC. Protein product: CASSTGTSGYNEQFF.

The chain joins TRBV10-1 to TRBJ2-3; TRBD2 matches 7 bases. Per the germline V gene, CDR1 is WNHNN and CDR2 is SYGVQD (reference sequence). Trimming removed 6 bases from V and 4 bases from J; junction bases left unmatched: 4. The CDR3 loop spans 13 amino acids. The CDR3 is CASRAGRPDTQYF. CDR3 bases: TGCGCCAGCAGGGCCGGGAGGCCAGATACGCAGTATTTT.

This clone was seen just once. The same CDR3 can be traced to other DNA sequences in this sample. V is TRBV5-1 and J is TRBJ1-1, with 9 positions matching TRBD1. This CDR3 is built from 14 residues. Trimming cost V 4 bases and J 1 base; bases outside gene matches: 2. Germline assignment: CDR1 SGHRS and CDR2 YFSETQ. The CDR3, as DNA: TGCGCCAGCAGCCTGGACAGGGGGAACACTGAAGCTTTCTTT. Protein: CASSLDRGNTEAFF.

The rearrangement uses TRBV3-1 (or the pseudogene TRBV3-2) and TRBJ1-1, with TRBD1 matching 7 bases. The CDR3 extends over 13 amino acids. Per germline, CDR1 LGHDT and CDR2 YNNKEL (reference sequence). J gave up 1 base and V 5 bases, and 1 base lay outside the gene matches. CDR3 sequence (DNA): TGTGCCAGCAGCAGGACAGGGAACACTGAAGCTTTCTTT. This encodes CASSRTGNTEAFF.

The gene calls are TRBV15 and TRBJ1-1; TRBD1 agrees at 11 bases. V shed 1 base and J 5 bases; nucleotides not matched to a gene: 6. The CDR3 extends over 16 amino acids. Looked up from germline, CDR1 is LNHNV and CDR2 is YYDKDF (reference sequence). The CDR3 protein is CATSRGGQGGITEAFF. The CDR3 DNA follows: TGTGCCACCAGCAGAGGGGGACAGGGGGGAATAACTGAAGCTTTCTTT.

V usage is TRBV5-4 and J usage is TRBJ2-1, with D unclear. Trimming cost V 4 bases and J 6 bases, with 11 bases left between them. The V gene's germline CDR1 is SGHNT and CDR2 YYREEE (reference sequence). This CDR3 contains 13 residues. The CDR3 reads CASSRYGGNEQFF. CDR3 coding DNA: TGTGCCAGCAGCCGCTACGGCGGCAATGAGCAGTTCTTC.

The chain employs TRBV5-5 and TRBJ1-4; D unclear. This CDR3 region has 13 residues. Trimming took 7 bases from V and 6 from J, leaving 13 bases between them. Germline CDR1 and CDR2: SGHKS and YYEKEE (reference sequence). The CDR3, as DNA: TGTGCCAGCTCGGGTGGAATCGATGAAAAACTGTTTTTT. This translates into CASSGGIDEKLFF.

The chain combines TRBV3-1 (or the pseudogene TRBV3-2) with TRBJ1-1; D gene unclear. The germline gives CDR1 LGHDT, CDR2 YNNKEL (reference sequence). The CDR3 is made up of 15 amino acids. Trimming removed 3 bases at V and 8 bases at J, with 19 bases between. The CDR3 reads CASSHLGLQLREAFF. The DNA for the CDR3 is TGTGCCAGCAGCCATCTCGGGCTGCAACTTAGAGAAGCTTTCTTT.

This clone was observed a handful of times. CDR3 sequence reads: CASSLYGGTALTDTQYF. CDR3 DNA: TGTGCCAGCAGCTTGTATGGGGGGACAGCTCTAACAGATACGCAGTATTTT. The V call is TRBV5-7, the J call TRBJ2-3, with TRBD1 as a possible D gene (7 bases). TRBV5-7 is an ORF, with its function uncertain. V dropped 1 base and J dropped 3 bases, with 18 bases sitting between them. CDR3 size: 17 residues.